This T cell receptor (beta chain) appears in the sequencing data of a study of technical replicates of blood from a handful of donors. Clones were read by immunoSEQ multiplex PCR, and TCRdb kept only the in-frame ones, dropping some. The profile shows approximately 80,000 clones, roughly 90% of them singletons. V lost 1 base, J lost 8 bases, and 17 bases lay in between. The germline V gene has CDR1 SGHDN and CDR2 FVKESK. The length of the CDR3 is 15 residues. This clonotype originated in a human donor in good health. Sequencing was done on a sample of T cells isolated from PBMCs. V usage is TRBV14 and J usage is TRBJ1-2, with D perhaps matching TRBD1 (6 bases). CDR3 amino acids: CASSQALGGAIGYTF. As DNA, the CDR3 is TGTGCCAGCAGCCAAGCCTTAGGGGGGGCTATAGGCTACACCTTC.